A single sample is the source of the 14 T cell receptor beta chains below, sequenced in a study of T cells expressing NK-cell markers. TCRdb re-called the 5' RACE reads and gives one entry per CDR3 protein, without DNA. The table for this sample gives roughly 420,000 distinct CDR3 sequences. The sample was blood T cells: a sorted CD56 or NKG2C T cell subset, CD4+ or CD8+ T cells, or bulk PBMC T cells (not recorded which). The source of these receptors is a woman aged 18-70 years in good health.

The CDR3 protein is CASSSLPPIQYF. The chain uses TRBV6-2 or TRBV6-3 and TRBJ2-4; there is no DNA to check the TCRdb D call of TRBD1. The CDR3 is made up of 12 amino acids. Germline V gives CDR1 MNHEY, CDR2 SVGEGT.

This chain joins TRBV20-1 and TRBJ2-5. This CDR3 comprises 12 residues. CDR1 and CDR2 from the germline V gene are DFQATT and SNEGSKA (reference sequence). CDR3 loop: CSARGGQETQYF.

J is TRBJ1-1 and V is TRBV6-1. The CDR3 consists of 14 residues. Germline V gene data show CDR1 as MNHNS and CDR2 as SASEGT. CDR3 protein: CASSDVARYTEAFF.

V is TRBV14 and J is TRBJ1-2; TCRdb lists TRBD1, though no DNA is available to test this call. Looked up from germline, CDR1 is SGHDN and CDR2 is FVKESK. The CDR3 is 14 residues long. CDR3 in amino acids: CASSHLTGSYGYTF.

The chain carries TRBV21-1 and TRBJ1-1. TRBV21-1 is deemed a pseudogene. The length of the CDR3 is 14 residues. The CDR3 sequence: CASSKARESTEAFF.

CDR3 loop: CSTTGYYNEQFF. The chain is built from TRBV20-1 and TRBJ2-1. There are 12 residues in the CDR3. Germline assignment: CDR1 DFQATT and CDR2 SNEGSKA (reference sequence).

J is TRBJ2-2 and V is TRBV5-6; TCRdb picks TRBD1, but there is no DNA to check that call. CDR1 and CDR2 (germline): SGHDT, YYEEEE. The CDR3 loop spans 15 amino acids. The CDR3 is CASSLVGGFTGELFF.

This chain links TRBV11-2 with TRBJ2-1; there is no DNA to check the TCRdb D call of TRBD1. This CDR3 is built from 12 residues. Germline values: CDR1 SGHAT, CDR2 FQNNGV. This CDR3 is CASSLSGTGEFF.

The gene calls are TRBV4-2 and TRBJ2-3; TCRdb designates TRBD1, a call that cannot be tested without DNA. CDR1 is LGHNA, CDR2 YNFKEQ, per germline. There are 14 residues in the CDR3. The CDR3 loop is CASSPGGAQDTQYF.

The CDR3 sequence is CASSPPDQSNQPQHF. The chain combines TRBV28 with TRBJ1-5. The V gene's germline CDR1 is MDHEN and CDR2 SYDVKM. There are 15 residues in the CDR3.

V is TRBV20-1 and J is TRBJ1-1; TCRdb reports TRBD1, a call that lacks DNA to check it against. The CDR3 length is 13 residues. Per germline, CDR1 DFQATT and CDR2 SNEGSKA (reference sequence). CDR3 region: CSASQGLNTEAFF.

The chain carries TRBV7-6 and TRBJ2-3; TCRdb outputs TRBD2, but without DNA this stays unchecked. The CDR3 totals 18 residues. Germline V gene sequence: CDR1 SGHVS, CDR2 FNYEAQ. CDR3 amino acids: CASSEVVLPGGGTDTQYF.

The chain employs TRBV3-1 and TRBJ1-2; the TCRdb D gene call, TRBD1, has no DNA to confirm it. This CDR3 region has 13 residues. Germline V lookup: CDR1 LGHDT, CDR2 YNNKEL (reference sequence). The CDR3 region is CASSLVTGEGYTF.

Here the CDR3 reads CASSFVGFGYEQYF. The chain employs TRBV12-3 or TRBV12-4 and TRBJ2-7. The CDR3 is 14 amino acids.